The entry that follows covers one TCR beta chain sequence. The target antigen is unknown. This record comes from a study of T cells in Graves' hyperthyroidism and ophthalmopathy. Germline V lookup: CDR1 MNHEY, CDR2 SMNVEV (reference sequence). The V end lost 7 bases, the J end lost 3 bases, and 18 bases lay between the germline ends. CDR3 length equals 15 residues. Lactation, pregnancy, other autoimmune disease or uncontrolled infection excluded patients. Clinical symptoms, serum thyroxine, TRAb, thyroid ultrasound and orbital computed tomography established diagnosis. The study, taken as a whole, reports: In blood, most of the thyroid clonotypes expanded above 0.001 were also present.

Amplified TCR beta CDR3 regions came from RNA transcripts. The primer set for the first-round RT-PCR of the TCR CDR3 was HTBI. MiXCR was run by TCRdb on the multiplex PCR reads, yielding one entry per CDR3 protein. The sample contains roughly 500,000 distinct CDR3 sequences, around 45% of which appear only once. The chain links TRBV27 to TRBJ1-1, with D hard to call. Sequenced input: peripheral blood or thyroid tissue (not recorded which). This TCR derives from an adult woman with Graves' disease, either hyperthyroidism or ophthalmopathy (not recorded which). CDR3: CASTRTFLVDTEAFF. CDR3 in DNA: TGTGCCAGCACCAGGACCTTCTTAGTGGACACTGAAGCTTTCTTT.